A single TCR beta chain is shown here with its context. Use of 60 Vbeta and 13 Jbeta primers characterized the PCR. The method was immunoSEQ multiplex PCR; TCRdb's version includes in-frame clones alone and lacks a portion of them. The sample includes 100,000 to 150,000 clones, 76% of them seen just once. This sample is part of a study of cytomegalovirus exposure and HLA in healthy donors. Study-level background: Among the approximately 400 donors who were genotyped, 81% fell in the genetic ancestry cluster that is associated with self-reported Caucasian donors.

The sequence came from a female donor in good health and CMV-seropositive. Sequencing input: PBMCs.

The CDR3 sequence is CASSLDPPLDTQYF. The CDR3 DNA follows: TGCGCCAGCAGCTTGGATCCCCCTCTAGATACGCAGTATTTT. The V call is TRBV5-1, the J call TRBJ2-3, with D unclear. Trimming took off 0 bases at V and 5 bases at J, with 10 bases between the two ends. This CDR3 is built from 14 residues. The germline CDR1 and CDR2 sequences are SGHRS and YFSETQ. The variable domain in full, with the rest retrieved from reference TRBV5-1 and TRBJ2-3, is KAGVTQTPRYLIKTRGQQVTLSCSPISGHRSVSWYQQTPGQGLQFLFEYFSETQRNKGNFPGRFSGRQFSNSRSEMNVSTLELGDSALYLCASSLDPPLDTQYFGPGTRLTVL.